This record covers a single TCR beta chain. Antigen specificity is unknown. This record comes from a study of graft-versus-host responses after intestinal transplantation. The study, taken as a whole, reports: GvH clones turned up in recipient marrow; some had shown up first in ileum or blood.

Assay: immunoSEQ multiplex PCR; the TCRdb copy retains only in-frame clones and omits some. The sample lists 25,000 to 35,000 clones; around 90% were seen once. Material: PBMCs, obtained about 450 days after intestinal transplantation. The TCR sequence derives from a human patient who received an intestinal transplant, so some T cells may come from the graft donor.

The CDR3 DNA is TGCGCCAGCAGCGCCGTTGGGGCCACTGAAGCTTTCTTT. Its protein product is CASSAVGATEAFF. The chain joins TRBV5-1 to TRBJ1-1, with D perhaps matching TRBD1 (5 bases). The CDR3 has 13 amino acids. Deletions cut 4 bases from V and 4 bases from J, with 11 bases between. CDR1 and CDR2 from the germline V gene are SGHRS and YFSETQ.